The clone carrying this TCR beta chain was counted only a few times. These data are taken from a study of blood T cell repertoires in COVID-19. Study details: From the United States, Italy and Spain came samples of acute and convalescent COVID-19. The cDNA or gDNA used as material had been derived from T cells, B-cell-depleted T cells, or PBMCs.

As processed by the authors: Reference gene primer amplification gave estimated nucleated cell counts. TCRdb's table, derived via immunoSEQ multiplex PCR, lists solely in-frame clones and lacks some. Clone size and V and J calls were adopted from that table, with D and trimming inferred from the DNA. The sample carries 140,000 to 150,000 clones, around 88% recorded once. Per germline, CDR1 MNHEY and CDR2 SVGAGI. The CDR3 spans 14 residues. Trimming stripped 0 bases from V and 3 bases from J, with 9 bases between. Sequencing input: peripheral blood. This chain connects TRBV6-5 to TRBJ2-7, with D unresolved. The TCR was taken from a man aged 55 to 70 with active or convalescent COVID-19. CDR3 sequence reads: CASSYSMGNYEQYF. CDR3 nucleotide sequence: TGTGCCAGCAGTTACTCAATGGGCAACTACGAGCAGTACTTC.